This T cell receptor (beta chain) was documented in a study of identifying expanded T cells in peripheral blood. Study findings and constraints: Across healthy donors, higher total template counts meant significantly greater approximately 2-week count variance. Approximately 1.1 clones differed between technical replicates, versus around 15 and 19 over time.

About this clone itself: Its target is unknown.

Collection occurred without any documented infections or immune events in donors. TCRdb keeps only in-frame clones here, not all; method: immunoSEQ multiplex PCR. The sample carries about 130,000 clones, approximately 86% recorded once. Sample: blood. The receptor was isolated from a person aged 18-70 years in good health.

The CDR3 reads CASSYSYDRGDEQFF. DNA of the CDR3: TGTGCCAGCAGTTACTCGTATGACAGGGGAGATGAGCAGTTCTTC. The chain employs TRBV6-6 and TRBJ2-1, with 8 bases matching TRBD1. CDR1 is MNHNY, CDR2 SVGAGI, per germline (reference sequence). This CDR3 comprises 15 residues. Losses at the gene ends were 0 bases for V and 8 bases for J; bases not matched to a gene: 6.